Below, 29 T cell receptor beta chains from the same sample are listed, as sequenced in a study of blood T cell repertoires in COVID-19. The method was immunoSEQ multiplex PCR; TCRdb's version includes in-frame clones alone and lacks a portion of them. The sample carries some 100,000 clones, roughly 80% recorded once. The sample taken for sequencing was peripheral blood. The source is a human donor in a cohort sampled during active or convalescent COVID-19.

The V gene is TRBV19, the J gene TRBJ1-5; D might be TRBD1 (5 bases). Trimming left V 3 bases short and J 3 bases short, with 21 bases between. The CDR3 spans 18 residues. Per the germline V gene, CDR1 is LNHDA and CDR2 is SQIVND (reference sequence). The CDR3: CASSMGQGVRKPNQPQHF. The CDR3 coding sequence is TGTGCCAGTAGTATGGGGCAGGGTGTTAGGAAACCCAATCAGCCCCAGCATTTT.

This chain links TRBV7-8 with TRBJ2-7; unclear D gene. Per germline, CDR1 SGHVS and CDR2 FQNEAQ. There are 12 residues in the CDR3. V was cut by 3 bases and J by 5 bases, with 8 bases left in between. CDR3 loop: CASSFWPDEQYF. DNA for the CDR3: TGTGCCAGCAGCTTTTGGCCCGACGAGCAGTACTTC.

The rearrangement uses TRBV2 and TRBJ2-5; TRBD1 matches at 9 bases. In germline, CDR1 is SNHLY, CDR2 FYNNEI. The CDR3 has 14 amino acids. The V and J ends lost 7 bases and 0 bases, in that order; junction bases with no gene match: 3. The chain's CDR3 is CASTGTGNQETQYF. The DNA of the CDR3 is TGTGCCAGCACCGGGACAGGGAACCAAGAGACCCAGTACTTC.

The table lists this clone with a few counts. V usage is TRBV20-1 and J usage is TRBJ1-5; D may be TRBD1 (5 bases). The CDR3 has 12 amino acids. Germline loops: CDR1 DFQATT, CDR2 SNEGSKA (reference sequence). V was clipped by 3 bases and J by 7 bases, with 10 bases between them. CDR3 region: CSASPGFQPQHF. The CDR3 nucleotides read TGCAGTGCTAGTCCAGGGTTCCAGCCCCAGCATTTT.

This clone was counted a few times. J is TRBJ2-7 and V is TRBV5-1; 9 nucleotides agree with TRBD2. Germline values: CDR1 SGHRS, CDR2 YFSETQ. Unmatched junction bases numbered 9, after V lost 4 bases and J lost 7 bases. The CDR3 totals 14 residues. CDR3 loop: CASSGIAGAEEQYF. The CDR3 DNA sequence: TGCGCCAGCAGCGGAATAGCGGGGGCTGAAGAGCAGTACTTC.

The chain employs TRBV7-2 and TRBJ2-7; maybe TRBD2 (5 bases). Germline CDR1 and CDR2: SGHTA and FQGNSA. This CDR3 is built from 15 residues. Trimming took 0 bases from V and 1 from J, leaving 10 bases between them. In DNA, the CDR3 is TGTGCCAGCAGCTTAGCTGGCCGGGAATCCTACGAGCAGTACTTC. This sequence encodes CASSLAGRESYEQYF. The variable domain in full, completed from reference TRBV7-2 and TRBJ2-7, reads GAGVSQSPSNKVTEKGKDVELRCDPISGHTALYWYRQSLGQGLEFLIYFQGNSAPDKSGLPSDRFSAERTGGSVSTLTIQRTQQEDSAVYLCASSLAGRESYEQYFGPGTRLTVT.

This clone was picked up one time. The J gene is TRBJ1-5, the V gene TRBV7-2; D not certain. Between the trimmed V and J ends, which lost 0 bases and 8 bases, there was a span of 8 bases. Looked up from germline, CDR1 is SGHTA and CDR2 is FQGNSA. This CDR3 has 13 amino acids. CDR3 nucleotides: TGTGCCAGCAGCTTAGCGCGGGCCGAGCCCCAGCATTTT. Its protein is CASSLARAEPQHF.

The CDR3 loop reads CASRDLETQYF. CDR3 nucleotide sequence: TGTGCCAGCAGGGACTTGGAGACCCAGTACTTC. V usage is TRBV2 and J usage is TRBJ2-5, with D perhaps matching TRBD2 (5 bases). The CDR3 has 11 amino acids. Germline V gene lookup returns CDR1 SNHLY and CDR2 FYNNEI. V was shortened by 6 bases and J by 5 bases, with 7 bases between the two germline ends. The entire variable domain, with the rest obtained from reference TRBV2 and TRBJ2-5, is as follows: EPEVTQTPSHQVTQMGQEVILRCVPISNHLYFYWYRQILGQKVEFLVSFYNNEISEKSEIFDDQFSVERPDGSNFTLKIRSTKLEDSAMYFCASRDLETQYFGPGTRLLVL.

The J gene is TRBJ1-2, the V gene TRBV19, with D possibly matching TRBD1 (5 bases). CDR1 and CDR2 from the germline V gene are LNHDA and SQIVND (reference sequence). Deletions cut 3 bases from V and 1 base from J, with 12 bases between. The CDR3 has 15 amino acids. This CDR3 reads CASSIKPRVNYGYTF. The CDR3 DNA sequence: TGTGCCAGTAGTATTAAACCCAGGGTTAACTATGGCTACACCTTC.

The gene calls are TRBV3-1 (or the pseudogene TRBV3-2) and TRBJ2-7, with D maybe TRBD2 (6 bases). Per germline, CDR1 LGHDT and CDR2 YNNKEL (reference sequence). V was shortened by 2 bases and J by 2 bases, with 16 bases between the two germline ends. The CDR3 loop spans 16 amino acids. The CDR3 coding sequence is TGTGCCAGCAGCCAACGAACTAGCAGAACCCCCTACGAGCAGTACTTC. It codes for CASSQRTSRTPYEQYF.

Points on this clone: This same CDR3 is encoded by further DNA sequences in the sample. The V and J genes are TRBV27 and TRBJ1-5; 8 nucleotides align to TRBD1. J lost 2 bases, V lost 5 bases, and 5 bases had no gene match. CDR1 is MNHEY, CDR2 SMNVEV, per germline (reference sequence). The CDR3 covers 15 residues. The CDR3: CASSRDRGGNQPQHF. The CDR3 nucleotides are TGTGCCAGCAGTCGAGACAGGGGAGGCAATCAGCCCCAGCATTTT.

V usage is TRBV6-5 and J usage is TRBJ2-5, with 7 bases aligning to TRBD2. This CDR3 has 11 residues. Trimming at V came to 7 bases and at J to 13 bases, leaving 9 bases not matched to a gene. The germline gives CDR1 MNHEY, CDR2 SVGAGI. Here the CDR3 reads CASKTILAWYF. In DNA, the CDR3 is TGTGCCAGCAAAACCATACTAGCGTGGTACTTC.

This clone showed up many times. The V gene is TRBV7-8, the J gene TRBJ2-7, with a possible D match to TRBD2 (6 bases). The CDR3 extends over 15 amino acids. The ends were cut back, 5 bases at V and 0 bases at J, with 14 bases in the middle. CDR1 is SGHVS and CDR2 is FQNEAQ in the germline V gene. Here the CDR3 reads CASSVGRTSSYEQYF. The DNA of the CDR3 is TGTGCCAGCAGCGTAGGGAGGACGTCCTCCTACGAGCAGTACTTC.

This clone was observed a few times. This chain uses TRBV10-3 with TRBJ1-5; the D is unclear. The germline V gene encodes CDR1 ENHRY and CDR2 SYGVKD. With 0 bases removed from V and 4 bases from J, the gap between germline ends came to 7 bases. This CDR3 is built from 14 residues. CDR3 DNA: TGTGCCATCAGTGAGTCGCCCGAGAATCAGCCCCAGCATTTT. Its translation is CAISESPENQPQHF.

The chain couples TRBV15 to TRBJ2-7, with 7 bases lining up with TRBD1. Unmatched junction bases numbered 0, after V lost 0 bases and J lost 1 base. The CDR3 sequence is 14 residues long. Germline-derived CDR1 and CDR2 are LNHNV and YYDKDF (reference sequence). DNA for the CDR3: TGTGCCACCAGCAGAGAGGGACAGTCCTACGAGCAGTACTTC. Residues: CATSREGQSYEQYF.

The chain has TRBV7-2 and TRBJ1-1; the D gene is possibly TRBD1 (6 bases). Germline V gene data show CDR1 as SGHTA and CDR2 as FQGNSA. The CDR3 length is 14 residues. Trimming removed 5 bases from V and 6 bases from J, with 16 bases in between. The CDR3 loop reads CASSATTGRAEAFF. The CDR3 DNA sequence: TGTGCCAGCAGCGCCACGACAGGCCGCGCTGAAGCTTTCTTT.

This chain joins TRBV5-1 and TRBJ2-5, with TRBD2 matching over 10 bases. J was trimmed by 4 bases and V by 3 bases; bases with no gene match: 3. This CDR3 region has 14 residues. From germline, CDR1 is SGHRS and CDR2 YFSETQ. CDR3 bases: TGCGCCAGCAGCTCCGGACTAGCGGCAGAGACCCAGTACTTC. Protein: CASSSGLAAETQYF.

This clone showed up just a few times. The rearrangement links TRBV29-1 to TRBJ2-7; perhaps TRBD1 as D (5 bases). CDR3 size: 12 residues. Trimming took off 4 bases at V and 0 bases at J, with 7 bases between the two ends. Germline assignment: CDR1 SQVTM and CDR2 ANQGSEA. CDR3 DNA: TGCAGCGTTGCGACAGACTCCTACGAGCAGTACTTC. Protein product: CSVATDSYEQYF.

V is TRBV9 and J is TRBJ2-3; no firm D call. The CDR3 runs to 16 residues. The V end lost 0 bases, the J end lost 2 bases, and 13 bases lay between the germline ends. Germline V gene data show CDR1 as SGDLS and CDR2 as YYNGEE. The DNA of the CDR3 is TGTGCCAGCAGCGTAGCAAACCGAGCTCTCACAGATACGCAGTATTTT. Its protein is CASSVANRALTDTQYF.

The CDR3 nucleotides read TGTGCCAGCAGTTGGGACAGGGGGAAGAACATTCAGTACTTC. Its protein is CASSWDRGKNIQYF. This chain joins TRBV7-9 and TRBJ2-4; 11 bases are a match to TRBD1. The trim removed 6 bases at V and 7 bases at J, leaving 5 bases unmatched. From germline, CDR1 is SEHNR and CDR2 FQNEAQ (reference sequence). The CDR3 consists of 14 residues. Based on the CDR3 plus reference TRBV7-9 and TRBJ2-4, the full variable domain is DTGVSQNPRHKITKRGQNVTFRCDPISEHNRLYWYRQTLGQGPEFLTYFQNEAQLEKSRLLSDRFSAERPKGSFSTLEIQRTEQGDSAMYLCASSWDRGKNIQYFGAGTRLSVL.

In nucleotides, the CDR3 is TGTGCCAGCAGTCGACAGGTATTCTCCTACGAGCAGTACTTC. It is translated as CASSRQVFSYEQYF. The V call is TRBV6-5, the J call TRBJ2-7; the D gene is possibly TRBD1 (6 bases). The CDR3 contains 14 residues. Germline assignment: CDR1 MNHEY and CDR2 SVGAGI. The V end was cut by 5 bases, the J end by 0 bases, with 11 bases between.

V and J are TRBV29-1 and TRBJ2-1; TRBD2 matches at 9 bases. The ends lost 4 bases at V and 6 bases at J; junction bases unmatched: 7. Looked up from germline, CDR1 is SQVTM and CDR2 is ANQGSEA. The CDR3 length is 14 residues. As DNA, the CDR3 is TGCAGCGTTGTTGGGACTAGCTCACGCAATGAGCAGTTCTTC. Its translation: CSVVGTSSRNEQFF.

The chain joins TRBV19 to TRBJ1-2, with D possibly matching TRBD1 (6 bases). Trimming stripped 5 bases from V and 5 bases from J, with 15 bases between. This CDR3 region has 14 residues. The germline V gene has CDR1 LNHDA and CDR2 SQIVND (reference sequence). This CDR3 is CASSPTGQGYGYTF. The CDR3 bases are TGTGCCAGTAGTCCGACAGGTCAGGGATATGGCTACACCTTC.

As concerns this clone: One end of the junction fails to match germline, which may point to a read error. The chain carries TRBV15 and TRBJ2-4, with 7 bases matching TRBD1. Germline CDR1 reads LNHNV; CDR2 reads YYDKDF (reference sequence). This CDR3 is built from 12 residues. The CDR3 is CATSRDSGGRGF. The CDR3 region has the DNA TGTGCCACCAGCAGAGATTCAGGGGGAAGGGGCTTC.

The V call is TRBV18, the J call TRBJ1-5; possibly TRBD1 for D (5 bases). Trimming took off 3 bases at V and 7 bases at J, with 16 bases between the two ends. Germline V gives CDR1 KGHSH, CDR2 LQKENI. This CDR3 has 15 residues. The CDR3 loop is CASSPGGGAGQPQHF. The CDR3, as DNA: TGTGCCAGCTCACCGGGGGGGGGAGCCGGGCAGCCCCAGCATTTT.

This chain joins TRBV7-3 and TRBJ2-3, with D tentatively TRBD2 (6 bases). Trimming pared 0 bases from V and 1 base from J, leaving 11 bases between. Germline CDR1 reads SGHTA; CDR2 reads FQGTGA. The CDR3 covers 16 residues. In DNA form, the CDR3 reads TGTGCCAGCAGCTTAACAGGGGCTAGCGGCACAGATACGCAGTATTTT. Translated: CASSLTGASGTDTQYF.

Turning to this clone: Additional DNA sequences in this sample encode the identical CDR3. The chain combines TRBV18 with TRBJ1-5, with TRBD1 identical over 7 bases. Germline-derived CDR1 and CDR2 are KGHSH and LQKENI. The CDR3 extends over 13 amino acids. The junction had 0 bases not matched to a gene; V was cut back by 3 bases and J by 4 bases. This CDR3 is CASSPGQNQPQHF. The CDR3 DNA reads TGTGCCAGCTCACCGGGACAGAATCAGCCCCAGCATTTT.

The rearrangement uses TRBV10-3 and TRBJ2-1, with TRBD2 matching 8 bases. The J segment lost 16 bases and the V segment lost 4 bases, leaving 18 bases of the junction unmatched. The CDR3 is made up of 15 amino acids. Germline CDR1 ENHRY, CDR2 SYGVKD. CDR3 coding DNA: TGTGCCATCAGTGCTGGGACTAGGTTACACAATGAGCGTTTCTTC. This codes for CAISAGTRLHNERFF.

The chain has TRBV5-4 and TRBJ1-2; D is perhaps TRBD1 (6 bases). Trimming took 4 bases from V and 8 from J, leaving 9 bases between them. The CDR3 contains 11 residues. Germline values: CDR1 SGHNT, CDR2 YYREEE (reference sequence). The CDR3 DNA reads TGTGCCAGCAGCCCTAGGGGGGGCTACACCTTC. Translation: CASSPRGGYTF.